Included here is one TCR beta chain sequence, with context. Its antigen remains unknown. Profiled with immunoSEQ multiplex PCR; TCRdb holds only in-frame clones, not every one. The sample includes about 26,000 clones, about four fifths of them seen just once. Germline loops: CDR1 KGHSH, CDR2 LQKENI. Trimming took 0 bases from V and 4 from J, leaving 10 bases between them. The CDR3 contains 15 residues. This record belongs to a study of PD-1 blockade in classical Hodgkin lymphoma. Study conclusions and caveats: Whereas CD4+ TCR diversity had risen significantly by C4D1, CD8+ TCR diversity had not. Newly diagnosed patients had diversity similar to the baseline diversity of complete responders. Before treatment, TCR diversity in newly diagnosed patients was reportedly lower than in healthy donors.

There was relapse after autologous stem cell transplantation in every patient, and there was variation in brentuximab vedotin exposure. Progressive disease, partial response or complete response was each patient's best response. The source is a human donor with classical Hodgkin lymphoma. The rearrangement joins TRBV18 to TRBJ2-1; tentative D call: TRBD1 (5 bases). The sample in question was peripheral blood mononuclear cells (PBMCs), obtained before the second cycle of nivolumab. The CDR3 region is CASSPPAGPYNEQFF. Written as DNA, the CDR3 is TGTGCCAGCTCACCACCGGCAGGGCCGTACAATGAGCAGTTCTTC.